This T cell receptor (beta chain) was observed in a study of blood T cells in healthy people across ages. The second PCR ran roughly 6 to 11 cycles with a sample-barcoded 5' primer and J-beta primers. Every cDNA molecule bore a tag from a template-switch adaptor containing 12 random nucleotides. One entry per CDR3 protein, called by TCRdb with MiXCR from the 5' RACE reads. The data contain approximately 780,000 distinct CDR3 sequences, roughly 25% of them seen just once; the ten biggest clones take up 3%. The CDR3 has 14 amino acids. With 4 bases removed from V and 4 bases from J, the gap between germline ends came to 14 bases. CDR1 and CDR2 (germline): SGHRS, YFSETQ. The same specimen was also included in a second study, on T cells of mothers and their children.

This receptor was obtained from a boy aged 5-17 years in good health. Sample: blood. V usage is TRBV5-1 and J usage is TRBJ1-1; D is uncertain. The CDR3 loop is CASSPWAASTEAFF. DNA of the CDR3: TGCGCCAGCAGCCCCTGGGCCGCCAGCACTGAAGCTTTCTTT.